Below, one TCR beta chain is given with its context. The antigen is unknown. CD45RO/CCR7/CD25/CD127/CD95/CD27 sorting isolated CD4+ naive, central memory, regulatory and stem cell-like memory cells. Reverse transcribing all isolated RNA meant expressed TCRB transcripts were sequenced. The table came from immunoSEQ multiplex PCR; TCRdb's copy has only in-frame clones and leaves some out. The profile shows 280,000 or so clones, over 14% of them singletons. This entry belongs to a study of beta chain features in type 1 diabetes. The study, taken as a whole, reports: Researchers caution that PCR might favor shorter templates, equally among patients and controls. There was a moderate but significant shortening of TCRB CDR3s in all four CD4+ subsets of Type 1 diabetes patients. A definitive answer on HLA type influencing TCRB rearrangement was not reached here. VDJ junctions from type 1 diabetes patients carried fewer insertions and larger deletions.

With 4 bases removed from V and 2 bases from J, the gap between germline ends came to 9 bases. CDR1 is SGHRS, CDR2 YFSETQ, per germline. The CDR3 has 13 residues. This chain joins TRBV5-1 and TRBJ1-2; D gene ambiguous. Sequencing input: naive CD4+ T cells from blood. The sequence was collected from a man younger than 35 with type 1 diabetes. The DNA of the CDR3 is TGCGCCAGCAGCCAACGGGGAAACTATGGCTACACCTTC. Its protein is CASSQRGNYGYTF.